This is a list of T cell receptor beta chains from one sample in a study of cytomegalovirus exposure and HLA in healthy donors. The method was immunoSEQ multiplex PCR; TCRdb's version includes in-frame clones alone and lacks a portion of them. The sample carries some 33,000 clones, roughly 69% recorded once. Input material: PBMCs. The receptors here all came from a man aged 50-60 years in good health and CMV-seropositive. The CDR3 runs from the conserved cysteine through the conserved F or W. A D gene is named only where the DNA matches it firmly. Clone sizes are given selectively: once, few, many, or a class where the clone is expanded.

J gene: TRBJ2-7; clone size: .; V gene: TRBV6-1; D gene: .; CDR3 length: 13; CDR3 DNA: TGTGCCAGCAGTGAACAGGGGTGGGGCGAGCAGTACTTC; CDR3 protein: CASSEQGWGEQYF
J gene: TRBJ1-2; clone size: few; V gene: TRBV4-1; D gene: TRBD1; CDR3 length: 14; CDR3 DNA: TGCGCCAGCAGCCAACCGGGACAGGGTGATGGCTACACCTTC; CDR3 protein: CASSQPGQGDGYTF
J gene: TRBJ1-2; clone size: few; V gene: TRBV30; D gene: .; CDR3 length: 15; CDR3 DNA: TGTGCCTGGAGTGTACCGGGGGGGGGACCCTATGGCTACACCTTC; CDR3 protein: CAWSVPGGGPYGYTF
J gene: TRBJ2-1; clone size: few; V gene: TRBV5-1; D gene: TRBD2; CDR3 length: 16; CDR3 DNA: TGCGCCAGCAGCTTGGGTTCTAGCGGGAGGGCCAATGAGCAGTTCTTC; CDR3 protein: CASSLGSSGRANEQFF
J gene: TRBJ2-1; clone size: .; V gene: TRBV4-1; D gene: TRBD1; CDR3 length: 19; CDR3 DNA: TGCGCCAGCAGGGGCGCTCGCGGGACAGGGGATGGCGGGGGGAATGAGCAGTTCTTC; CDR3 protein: CASRGARGTGDGGGNEQFF
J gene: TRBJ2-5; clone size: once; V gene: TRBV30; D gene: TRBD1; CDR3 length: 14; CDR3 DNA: TGTGCCTGGAGGGACAGGGGGGATAAAGAGACCCAGTACTTC; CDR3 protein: CAWRDRGDKETQYF
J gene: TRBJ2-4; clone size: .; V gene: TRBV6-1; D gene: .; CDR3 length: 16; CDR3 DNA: TGTGCCAGCAGTGAAGCGTCGGTCCTAGCCAAAAACATTCAGTACTTC; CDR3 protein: CASSEASVLAKNIQYF
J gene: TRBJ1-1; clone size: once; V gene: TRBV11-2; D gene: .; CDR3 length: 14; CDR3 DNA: TGTGCCAGCAGCCACGGACAGAAGAACACTGAAGCTTTCTTT; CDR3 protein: CASSHGQKNTEAFF
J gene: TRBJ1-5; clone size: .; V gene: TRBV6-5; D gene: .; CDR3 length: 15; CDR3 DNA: TGTGCCAGCAGCCCGAGCGGCAGTAGCAATCAGCCCCAGCATTTT; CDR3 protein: CASSPSGSSNQPQHF
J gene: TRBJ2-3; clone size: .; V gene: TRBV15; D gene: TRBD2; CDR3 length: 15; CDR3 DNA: TGTGCCACCAGCCCGTGGACTAGCGGCACAGATACGCAGTATTTT; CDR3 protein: CATSPWTSGTDTQYF
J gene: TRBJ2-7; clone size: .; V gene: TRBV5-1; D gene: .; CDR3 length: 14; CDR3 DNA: TGCGCCAGCAGCTTGGAGGCAGGTCGCTACGAGCAGTACTTC; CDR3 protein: CASSLEAGRYEQYF
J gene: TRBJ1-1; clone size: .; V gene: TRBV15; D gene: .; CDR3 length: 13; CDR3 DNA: TGTGCCACCAGCAGCCTGGACAGAACTGAAGCTTTCTTT; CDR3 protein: CATSSLDRTEAFF
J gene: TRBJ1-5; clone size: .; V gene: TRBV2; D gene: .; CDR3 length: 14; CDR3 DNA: TGTGCCAGCAGCGGGGGATTGGGCAATCAGCCCCAGCATTTT; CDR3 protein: CASSGGLGNQPQHF
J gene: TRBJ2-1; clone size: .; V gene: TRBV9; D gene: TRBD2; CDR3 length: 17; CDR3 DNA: TGTGCCAGCAGCTACCTAGCGGGAGGGAGCTCCTACAATGAGCAGTTCTTC; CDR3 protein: CASSYLAGGSSYNEQFF
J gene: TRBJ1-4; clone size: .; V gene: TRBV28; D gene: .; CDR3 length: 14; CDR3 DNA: TGTGCCAGCGCCGGGGGTCCATCTAATGAAAAACTGTTTTTT; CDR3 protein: CASAGGPSNEKLFF
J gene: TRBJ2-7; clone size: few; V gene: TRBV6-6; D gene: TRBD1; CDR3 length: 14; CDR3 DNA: TGTGCCAGCCTTAAAGGGACAGGGATCTACGAGCAGTACTTC; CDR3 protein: CASLKGTGIYEQYF
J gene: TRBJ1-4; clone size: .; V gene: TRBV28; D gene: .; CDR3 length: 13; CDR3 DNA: TGTGCCAGCCGTGAGGGAACTAATGAAAAACTGTTTTTT; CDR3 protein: CASREGTNEKLFF
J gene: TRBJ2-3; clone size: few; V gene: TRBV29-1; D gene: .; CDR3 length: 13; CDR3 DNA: TGCAGCGTATCCGGACAGTCCACAGATACGCAGTATTTT; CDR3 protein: CSVSGQSTDTQYF
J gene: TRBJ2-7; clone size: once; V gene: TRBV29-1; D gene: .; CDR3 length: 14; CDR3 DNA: TGCAGCGTTGAAGGAGGCCACCCAAACTACGAGCAGTACTTC; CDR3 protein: CSVEGGHPNYEQYF
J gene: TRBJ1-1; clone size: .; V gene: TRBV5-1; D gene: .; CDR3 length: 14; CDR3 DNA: TGCGCCAGCAGCCTCGGACAGCCGGGCACTGAAGCTTTCTTT; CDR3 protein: CASSLGQPGTEAFF
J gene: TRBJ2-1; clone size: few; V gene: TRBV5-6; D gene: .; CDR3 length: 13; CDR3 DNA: TGTGCCAGCAGCCTGTCTACGTACAATGAGCAGTTCTTC; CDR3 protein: CASSLSTYNEQFF
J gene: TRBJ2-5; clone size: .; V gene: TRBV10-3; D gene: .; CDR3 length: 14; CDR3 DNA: TGTGCCATCAGTGAAGTGGGGGGCCAAGAGACCCAGTACTTC; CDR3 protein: CAISEVGGQETQYF
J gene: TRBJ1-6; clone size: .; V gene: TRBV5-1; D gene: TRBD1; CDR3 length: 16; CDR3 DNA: TGCGCCAGCAGCTTGGCTCGGGACAGGGTAGAATCACCCCTCCACTTT; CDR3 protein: CASSLARDRVESPLHF
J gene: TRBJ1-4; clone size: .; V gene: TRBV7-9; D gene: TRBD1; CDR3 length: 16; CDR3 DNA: TGTGCCAGCAGCTTAGCGAACAGGGGGAGAGTAGGAAAACTGTTTTTT; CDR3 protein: CASSLANRGRVGKLFF
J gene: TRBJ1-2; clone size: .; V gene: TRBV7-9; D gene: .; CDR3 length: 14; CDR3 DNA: TGTGCCAGCAGCTTAGGGGTAGGGGCAAATGGCTACACCTTC; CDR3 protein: CASSLGVGANGYTF
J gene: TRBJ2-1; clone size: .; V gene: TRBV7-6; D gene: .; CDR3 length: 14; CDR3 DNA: TGTGCCAGCAGCTTAGCCAGCGGGTACAATGAGCAGTTCTTC; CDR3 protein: CASSLASGYNEQFF
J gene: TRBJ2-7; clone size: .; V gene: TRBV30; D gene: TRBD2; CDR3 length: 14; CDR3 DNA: TGTGCCTGGAGTCGAGCGGGAGGAACCTACGAGCAGTACTTC; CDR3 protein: CAWSRAGGTYEQYF
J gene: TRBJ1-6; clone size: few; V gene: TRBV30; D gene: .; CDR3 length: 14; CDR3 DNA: TGTGCCTGGAGTGTTACGGGTTATAATTCACCCCTCCACTTT; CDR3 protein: CAWSVTGYNSPLHF
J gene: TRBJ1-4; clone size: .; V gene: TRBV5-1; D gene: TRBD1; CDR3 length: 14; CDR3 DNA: TGCGCCAGCAGGTCTGGACAGGCGGGCGAAAAACTGTTTTTT; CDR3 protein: CASRSGQAGEKLFF
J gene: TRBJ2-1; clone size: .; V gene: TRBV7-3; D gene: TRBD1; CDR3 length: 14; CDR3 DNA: TGTGCCAGCAGCCATTCGACAGGGGACGGTGAGCAGTTCTTC; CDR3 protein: CASSHSTGDGEQFF
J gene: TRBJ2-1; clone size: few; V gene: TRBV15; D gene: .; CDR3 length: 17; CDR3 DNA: TGTGCCACCAGCAGGTCTTTATCAGGGGCCCTATACAATGAGCAGTTCTTC; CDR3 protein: CATSRSLSGALYNEQFF
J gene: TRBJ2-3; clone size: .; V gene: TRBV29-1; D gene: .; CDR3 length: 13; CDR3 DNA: TGCAGCGTGTCCCAGGTACGCACAGATACGCAGTATTTT; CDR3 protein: CSVSQVRTDTQYF
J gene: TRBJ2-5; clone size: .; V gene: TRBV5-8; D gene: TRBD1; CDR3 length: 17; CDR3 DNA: TGTGCCAGCAGCTTAGTTAAGGGCACAGGGGTCCAAGAGACCCAGTACTTC; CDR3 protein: CASSLVKGTGVQETQYF
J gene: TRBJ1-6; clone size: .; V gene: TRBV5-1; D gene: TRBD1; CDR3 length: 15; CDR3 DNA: TGCGCCAGCAGCTTGGCCGGGACAGTCGCTTCACCCCTCCACTTT; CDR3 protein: CASSLAGTVASPLHF
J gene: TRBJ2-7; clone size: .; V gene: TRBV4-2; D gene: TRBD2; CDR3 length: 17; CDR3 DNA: TGTGCCAGCAGCCACTGGGGACTAGCGGGGGGCTCCTACGAGCAGTACTTC; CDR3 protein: CASSHWGLAGGSYEQYF
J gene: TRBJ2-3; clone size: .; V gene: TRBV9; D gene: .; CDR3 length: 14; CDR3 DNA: TGTGCCAGCAGCGGGGACTCCCGCACAGATACGCAGTATTTT; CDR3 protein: CASSGDSRTDTQYF
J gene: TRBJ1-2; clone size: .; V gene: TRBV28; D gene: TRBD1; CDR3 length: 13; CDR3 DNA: TGTGCCAGCAGAATGACAGGGGTATATGGCTACACCTTC; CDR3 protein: CASRMTGVYGYTF
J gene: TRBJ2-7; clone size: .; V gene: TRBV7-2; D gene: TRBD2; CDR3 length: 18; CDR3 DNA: TGTGCCAGCAGCTTTGACGGACTAGCGGGGGGCAGGTCCTACGAGCAGTACTTC; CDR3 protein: CASSFDGLAGGRSYEQYF
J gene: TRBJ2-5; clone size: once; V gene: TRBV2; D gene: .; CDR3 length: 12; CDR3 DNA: TGTGCCAGCAGTGTAGGGGAAGAGACCCAGTACTTC; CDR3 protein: CASSVGEETQYF
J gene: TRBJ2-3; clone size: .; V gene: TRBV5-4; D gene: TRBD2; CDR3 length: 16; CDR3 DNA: TGTGCCAGCAGCTTGGGGCGGGGGGCCCTTATAGATACGCAGTATTTT; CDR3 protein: CASSLGRGALIDTQYF
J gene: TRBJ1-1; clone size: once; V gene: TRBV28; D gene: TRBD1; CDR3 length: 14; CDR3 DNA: TGTGCCAGCAGGAGGACAGGGAAAAACACTGAAGCTTTCTTT; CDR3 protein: CASRRTGKNTEAFF
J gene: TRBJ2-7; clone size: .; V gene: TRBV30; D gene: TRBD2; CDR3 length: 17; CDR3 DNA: TGTGCCTGCGGAGGACTAGCGGGGGGCATGGTACTCTACGAGCAGTACTTC; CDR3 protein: CACGGLAGGMVLYEQYF
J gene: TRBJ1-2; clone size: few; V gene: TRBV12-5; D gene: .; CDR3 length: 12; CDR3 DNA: TGTGCTAGTGGTCGGGATCTCTATGGCTACACCTTC; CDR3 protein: CASGRDLYGYTF
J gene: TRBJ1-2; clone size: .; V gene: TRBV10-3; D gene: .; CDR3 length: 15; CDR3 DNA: TGTGCCATACAGACACACCGGGACACTGACTATGGCTACACCTTC; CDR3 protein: CAIQTHRDTDYGYTF
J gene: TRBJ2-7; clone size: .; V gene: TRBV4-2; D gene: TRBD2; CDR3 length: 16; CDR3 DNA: TGTGCCAGCAGCCCACAAGTAGCGGGGGCCGCCTACGAGCAGTACTTC; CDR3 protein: CASSPQVAGAAYEQYF
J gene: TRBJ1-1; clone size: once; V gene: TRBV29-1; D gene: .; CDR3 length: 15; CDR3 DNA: TGCAGCGCCTGGCCGGGGGGGGACCCGCGCGCAGGAGCTTTCTTT; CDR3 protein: CSAWPGGDPRAGAFF
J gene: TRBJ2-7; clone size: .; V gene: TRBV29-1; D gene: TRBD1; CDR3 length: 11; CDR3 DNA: TGCAGCGTGTGGGACAGCTACGAGCAGTACTTC; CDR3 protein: CSVWDSYEQYF
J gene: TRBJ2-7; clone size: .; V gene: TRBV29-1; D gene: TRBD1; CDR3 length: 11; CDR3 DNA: TGCAGCGTTGTCAAGGACAGGGCCATGTACTTC; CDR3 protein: CSVVKDRAMYF
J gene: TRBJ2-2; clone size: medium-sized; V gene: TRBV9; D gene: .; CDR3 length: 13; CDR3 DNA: TGTGCCAGCAGCGTAGAAGGACTAGGGGAGCTGTTTTTT; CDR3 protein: CASSVEGLGELFF